This T cell receptor beta chain was captured by sequencing in a study of blood T cell repertoires in COVID-19 (dated by TCRdb to the early 2020s). Describing the broader study: Samples covering the acute and convalescent phases of COVID-19 were provided by collaborators in the United States, Italy and Spain. Sample metadata almost always included a de-identified subject ID, COVID-19 status, age in years and sex. A freely available public database, intended as a resource for researchers studying the immune response to SARS-CoV-2, is where the repertoires were released. Where available, HLA class I and class II types were obtained from metadata supplied by the sample provider rather than from assay-based typing. Deeply sampled blood TCRbeta repertoires from subjects exposed to, actively infected with, or recovered from COVID-19 were included in the dataset. The samples were drawn from the first 160 participants of the ongoing ImmuneRACE study and from 1,254 subjects provided by 6 global collaborators. The material from the prospective study consisted of cDNA or gDNA derived from T cells, B-cell-depleted T cells, or PBMCs. General study outcomes and caveats: Clinical and demographic metadata were provided uncurated, with the amount varying by source and participant.

Participants in the prospective study were aged roughly 18 to 100 years, lived in approximately 26 United States geographic areas, and enrolled through a virtual design. In the prospective study, cohorts were assigned on the basis of participant-reported clinical history obtained from a screening survey and a study questionnaire. In the prospective study, whole blood, serum and a nasopharyngeal or oropharyngeal swab were collected from each participant by mobile phlebotomists. Prospective study participants could optionally give additional blood draws and questionnaires over an approximately two-month period. Before DNA extraction, blood samples from the prospective study were shipped at room temperature or frozen. To note about this clone: Its cognate antigen has yet to be identified. No much larger clonotype is one base removed from it; base qualities were not supplied.

The immunoSEQ Assay, a bias-controlled multiplex PCR, was used to amplify TCRbeta CDR3 regions from genomic DNA. For the original study's pipeline: Within the assay, amplification of reference gene primers was used to estimate how many nucleated cells each sample contained. To quantify the absolute abundance of each unique TCRbeta CDR3 rearrangement, sequence reads were collapsed and filtered. Productive Simpson clonality was computed per sample as the square root of Simpson's diversity index over productive rearrangements. The immuneACCESS repertoire file appears here via TCRdb, limited to in-frame rearrangements. These files lack a portion of the clones; in checked studies, under half of the deficit traces to unresolved V genes, and the cause of the others is not known. That table supplies the V and J calls and clone size; D and trimming were determined from the DNA. The sample profile shows approximately 280,000 clones; roughly 90% of them were found once. The top ten constitute 1.5% to 2% of the sample.

CDR1 and CDR2, per the germline V gene, are SGHDT and YYEEEE. Including cysteine and phenylalanine, the CDR3 has 19 amino acids. Solely the CDR3 DNA is kept, with 57 bases framed from the first base. V is cut back by 0 bases and J by 9 bases, with 18 bases in the junction unmatched. The material sequenced was PBMCs or T cells enriched from blood (not recorded which). This TCR came from a woman aged 18-35 years with acute COVID-19. The rearrangement joined TRBV5-6 to TRBJ1-5; 10 central nucleotides agree with TRBD1. The CDR3 region has the sequence CASSLAGTGVVSTGGPQHF. The DNA is TGTGCCAGCAGCTTGGCCGGGACAGGGGTAGTATCTACCGGCGGGCCCCAGCATTTT.